This passage covers 12 T cell receptor beta chains from one sample sequenced in a study of OX40 agonist ivuxolimab in advanced cancers. Sequencing was performed with immunoSEQ multiplex PCR; in TCRdb, only in-frame clones are kept and a portion is missing. The sample yields some 80,000 clones, more than 90% seen once. Sequencing was performed on CD4+ or CD8+ T cells sorted from blood, taken in a trial of the OX40 agonist ivuxolimab. The source is an adult with an advanced solid tumor such as melanoma, head and neck, liver or kidney cancer.

This chain links TRBV19 with TRBJ1-2; D is undetermined. Trimming took 6 bases from V and 3 from J, leaving 11 bases between them. The CDR3 has 13 residues. Germline V gene data show CDR1 as LNHDA and CDR2 as SQIVND (reference sequence). CDR3 nucleotide sequence: TGTGCCAGTAGCAGGATAAGTGACTATGGCTACACCTTC. This translates into CASSRISDYGYTF.

V gene TRBV5-1 combines with J gene TRBJ2-3; TRBD1 or TRBD2 may be the D gene (6 bases each). The CDR3 runs to 16 residues. V was shortened by 0 bases and J by 4 bases, with 15 bases between the two germline ends. Germline lookup yields CDR1 SGHRS and CDR2 YFSETQ. The CDR3 DNA reads as TGCGCCAGCAGCTTGGCCCTTAGGGGGGCGGCAGATACGCAGTATTTT. This encodes CASSLALRGAADTQYF.

The rearrangement links TRBV29-1 to TRBJ2-3; unclear D gene. The germline V and J ends were trimmed by 7 bases and 0 bases, with 14 bases remaining between them. CDR3 size: 14 residues. Germline V lookup: CDR1 SQVTM, CDR2 ANQGSEA. The chain's CDR3 is CSAPTQTSTDTQYF. In nucleotides, the CDR3 is TGCAGCGCTCCTACTCAAACCAGCACAGATACGCAGTATTTT.

The V and J genes are TRBV7-2 and TRBJ2-3; a weak D match, TRBD1 (5 bases). From germline, CDR1 is SGHTA and CDR2 FQGNSA. The CDR3 runs 14 residues. V lost 4 bases to trimming and J lost 1 base, with 9 bases between them. Here the CDR3 DNA reads TGTGCCAGCAGCTCAGTGACAGGCACAGATACGCAGTATTTT. As protein: CASSSVTGTDTQYF.

This CDR3 is CASSFQRELGKTQYF. CDR3 DNA sequence: TGTGCCAGCAGTTTCCAGCGGGAGCTGGGGAAGACCCAGTACTTC. The chain is built from TRBV28 and TRBJ2-5; TRBD2 agrees at 8 bases. CDR3 length: 15 residues. Germline V gene data show CDR1 as MDHEN and CDR2 as SYDVKM. V gave up 3 bases and J gave up 6 bases; unmatched junction bases: 9.

This clone was detected a few times. The chain is built from TRBV5-4 and TRBJ2-3, with D perhaps matching TRBD1 (6 bases). There are 14 residues in the CDR3. The germline V and J ends were trimmed by 6 bases and 1 base, with 12 bases remaining between them. From germline, CDR1 is SGHNT and CDR2 YYREEE (reference sequence). The CDR3 protein is CASKMTGRTDTQYF. The DNA for the CDR3 is TGTGCCAGCAAGATGACAGGTCGCACAGATACGCAGTATTTT.

This clone was observed a handful of times. CDR3 coding DNA: TGTGCCAGCAGTGAACCAGGGGGTACCAATGAAAAACTGTTTTTT. This translates into CASSEPGGTNEKLFF. The rearrangement joins TRBV6-1 to TRBJ1-4; 7 bases agree with TRBD1. This CDR3 has 15 amino acids. V gave up 2 bases and J gave up 5 bases; unmatched junction bases: 5. Germline loops: CDR1 MNHNS, CDR2 SASEGT.

V is TRBV10-3 and J is TRBJ2-4; 10 positions agree with TRBD2. CDR1 ENHRY and CDR2 SYGVKD come from the germline V gene. This CDR3 is built from 19 residues. V lost 0 bases and J lost 0; bases outside the gene matches: 8. This CDR3 reads CAISESMGLALGAKNIQYF. DNA for the CDR3: TGTGCCATCAGTGAGTCGATGGGACTAGCGTTGGGAGCCAAAAACATTCAGTACTTC.

This chain uses TRBV27 with TRBJ1-5; tentative D call: TRBD1 (6 bases). Trimming cost V 8 bases and J 4 bases, with 15 bases left between them. Germline CDR1 is MNHEY and CDR2 is SMNVEV (reference sequence). There are 14 residues in the CDR3. As DNA, the CDR3 is TGTGCCAGCGCCCGACAGGTCCTAAATCAGCCCCAGCATTTT. This translates into CASARQVLNQPQHF.

J is TRBJ2-7 and V is TRBV7-2, with D possibly TRBD2 on 5 matching bases. CDR3 length: 14 amino acids. The germline V and J ends were trimmed by 5 bases and 3 bases, with 14 bases remaining between them. CDR1 and CDR2 (germline): SGHTA, FQGNSA. The CDR3 region has the DNA TGTGCCAGCAGCAGAGGGAACGGTTTCTACGAGCAGTACTTC. It yields the protein CASSRGNGFYEQYF. The whole variable domain, filled in from reference TRBV7-2 and TRBJ2-7, reads GAGVSQSPSNKVTEKGKDVELRCDPISGHTALYWYRQSLGQGLEFLIYFQGNSAPDKSGLPSDRFSAERTGGSVSTLTIQRTQQEDSAVYLCASSRGNGFYEQYFGPGTRLTVT.

As to this clone: Within the sample, other DNA sequences also encode this same CDR3. V usage is TRBV7-9 and J usage is TRBJ2-5; D uncertain. CDR1 is SEHNR, CDR2 FQNEAQ, per germline (reference sequence). Trimming stripped 6 bases from V and 5 bases from J, with 7 bases between. This CDR3 spans 11 amino acids. The CDR3: CASSLVETQYF. The CDR3, as DNA: TGTGCCAGCAGTCTAGTGGAGACCCAGTACTTC.

The chain is built from TRBV7-3 and TRBJ2-7, with D possibly matching TRBD2 (5 bases). V dropped 0 bases and J dropped 9 bases, with 12 bases sitting between them. Germline V gene sequence: CDR1 SGHTA, CDR2 FQGTGA. The length of the CDR3 is 13 residues. The CDR3 sequence: CASSLTFGGGQYF. The CDR3 DNA sequence: TGTGCCAGCAGCTTAACGTTTGGTGGAGGGCAGTACTTC. The variable domain in full, completed from reference TRBV7-3 and TRBJ2-7, reads GAGVSQTPSNKVTEKGKYVELRCDPISGHTALYWYRQSLGQGPEFLIYFQGTGAADDSGLPNDRFFAVRPEGSVSTLKIQRTERGDSAVYLCASSLTFGGGQYFGPGTRLTVT.